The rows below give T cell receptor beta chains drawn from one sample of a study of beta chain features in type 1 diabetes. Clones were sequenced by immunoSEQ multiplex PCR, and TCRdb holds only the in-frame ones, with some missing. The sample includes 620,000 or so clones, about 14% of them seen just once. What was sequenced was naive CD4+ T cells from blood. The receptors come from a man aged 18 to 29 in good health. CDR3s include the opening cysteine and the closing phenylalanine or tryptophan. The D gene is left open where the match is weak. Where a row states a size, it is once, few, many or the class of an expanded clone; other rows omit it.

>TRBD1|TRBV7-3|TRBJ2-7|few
TGTGCCAGCAGCGGTAAAACAGGGGTCTCTTCCTACGAGCAGTACTTC
CASSGKTGVSSYEQYF
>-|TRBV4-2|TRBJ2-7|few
TGTGCCAGCAGCCAAAGAGAGGGGTACGAGCAGTACTTC
CASSQREGYEQYF
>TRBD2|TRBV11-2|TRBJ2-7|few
TGTGCCAGCAGCCCTTGGACTAGCCAGGACTTAGTGCAGTACTTC
CASSPWTSQDLVQYF
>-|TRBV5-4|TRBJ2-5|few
TGTGCCAGCAGCTTGGCCAAACTGGCAGGAGTACAAGAGACCCAGTACTTC
CASSLAKLAGVQETQYF
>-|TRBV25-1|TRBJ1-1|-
TGTGCCAGCAGTGAATCTGCAGGGGAGGGCACTGAAGCTTTCTTT
CASSESAGEGTEAFF
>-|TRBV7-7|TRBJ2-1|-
TGTGCTAGCAGCCGAACTCGGGGGGCCCCCTACAATGAGCAGTTCTTC
CASSRTRGAPYNEQFF
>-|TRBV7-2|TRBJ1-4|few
TGTGCCAGCAGCTCCGAGGGGGGGCAAGAAAAACTGTTTTTT
CASSSEGGQEKLFF
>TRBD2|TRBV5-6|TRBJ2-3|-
TGTGCCAGCAGCCCCCGCGGGGGGGACACAGATACGCAGTATTTT
CASSPRGGDTDTQYF
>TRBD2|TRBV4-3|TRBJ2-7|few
TGCGCCAGCAGCCAAGTCGGACTAGCGGGAGCCGAGCAGTACTTC
CASSQVGLAGAEQYF
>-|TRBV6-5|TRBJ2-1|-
TGTGCCAGCAGTTACCGGACTCCAGACAATGAGCAGTTCTTC
CASSYRTPDNEQFF
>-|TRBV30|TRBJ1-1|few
TGTGCCTTGGCATGGCCGGGCACTGAAGCTTTCTTT
CALAWPGTEAFF
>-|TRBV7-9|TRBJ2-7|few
TGTGCCAGCAGCCTTACGGACAAGAGCTCCTACGAGCAGTACTTC
CASSLTDKSSYEQYF
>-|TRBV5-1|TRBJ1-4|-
TGCGCCAGCAGCTTGCAGGGAACTAATGAAAAACTGTTTTTT
CASSLQGTNEKLFF
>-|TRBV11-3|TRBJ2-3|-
TGTGCCAGCAGCTTAGATTGGGGCTTAATCCCTAGCACAGATACGCAGTATTTT
CASSLDWGLIPSTDTQYF
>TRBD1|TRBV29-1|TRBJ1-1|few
TGCAGCTCCTCCCAGGGGGCCTCGAACACTGAAGCTTTCTTT
CSSSQGASNTEAFF
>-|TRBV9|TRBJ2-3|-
TGTGCCAGCAGCGTGAAGGCAGGGGATATCACAGATACGCAGTATTTT
CASSVKAGDITDTQYF
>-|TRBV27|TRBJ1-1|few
TGTGCCAGCATTACGGACAGGAACACTGAAGCTTTCTTT
CASITDRNTEAFF
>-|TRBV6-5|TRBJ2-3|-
TGTGCCAGCAGTTACTCGACCGGGGGCGCAGATACGCAGTATTTT
CASSYSTGGADTQYF
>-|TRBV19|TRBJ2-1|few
TGTGCCAGTAGTATCTGGGGCGATGAGCAGTTCTTC
CASSIWGDEQFF
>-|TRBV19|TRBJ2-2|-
TGTGCCAGTAGTATAGATCCCGCGACCGGGGAGCTGTTTTTT
CASSIDPATGELFF
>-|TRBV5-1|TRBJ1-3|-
TGCGCCAGCAGCTTGGGCGGCAGGGTGACTGGAAACACCATATATTTT
CASSLGGRVTGNTIYF
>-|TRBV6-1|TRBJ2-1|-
TGTGCCAGCAGTGCCGGCAGGGTGATGGCCGATGAGCAGTTCTTC
CASSAGRVMADEQFF
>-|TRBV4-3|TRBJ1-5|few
TGCGCCAGCAGCCAAACCCCGGGGGGGGTTGGGAATCAGCCCCAGCATTTT
CASSQTPGGVGNQPQHF
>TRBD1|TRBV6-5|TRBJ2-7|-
TGTGCCAGCAGTTACTACAGGGGCCCCTCCTACGAGCAGTACTTC
CASSYYRGPSYEQYF
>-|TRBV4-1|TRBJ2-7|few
TGCGCCAGCAGCCAAGCGCGGGAAGCCAGGTTTACCTACGAGCAGTACTTC
CASSQAREARFTYEQYF
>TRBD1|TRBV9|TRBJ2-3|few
TGTGCCAGCAGCCGACAGGGGGCCGCAGATACGCAGTATTTT
CASSRQGAADTQYF
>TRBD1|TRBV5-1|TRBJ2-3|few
TGCGCCAGCAGCTTCCTCGGACAGGACAAAGGCCTGCAGTATTTT
CASSFLGQDKGLQYF
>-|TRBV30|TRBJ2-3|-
TGTGCCTGGCAGAGAGTAGGCCGCACAGATACGCAGTATTTT
CAWQRVGRTDTQYF
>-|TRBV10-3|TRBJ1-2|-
TGTGCCATCAGTGAGTCAATAAGGGGCTATGGCTACACCTTC
CAISESIRGYGYTF
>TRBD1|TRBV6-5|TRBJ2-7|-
TGTGCCAGCAGTTACGATACGACAGGGGGCTACGAGCAGTACTTC
CASSYDTTGGYEQYF
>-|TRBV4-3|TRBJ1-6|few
TGCGCCAGCAGCCAGCCGGGACTGGGTAATTCACCCCTCCACTTT
CASSQPGLGNSPLHF
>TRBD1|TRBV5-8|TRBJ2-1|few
TGTGCCAGCAGCTTGCCAGGGGGCTGGTATGAGCAGTTCTTC
CASSLPGGWYEQFF
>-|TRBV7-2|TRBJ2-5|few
TGTGCCAGCAGCTTAGAGAGGCAAGAGACCCAGTACTTC
CASSLERQETQYF
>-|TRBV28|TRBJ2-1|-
TGTGCCAGCAGTTTAAGTGCCCTAACGCAGTTCTTC
CASSLSALTQFF
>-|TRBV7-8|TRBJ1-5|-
TGTGCCAGCAGCCTGGGGTCTCATAGCAATCAGCCCCAGCATTTT
CASSLGSHSNQPQHF
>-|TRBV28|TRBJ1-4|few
TGTGCCAGCAGTTTAGACGAAAAACTGTTTTTT
CASSLDEKLFF
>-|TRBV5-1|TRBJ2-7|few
TGCGCCAGCAGCTTAGACAGCTTTCCCTACGAGCAGTACTTC
CASSLDSFPYEQYF
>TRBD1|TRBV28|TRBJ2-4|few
TGTGCCAGCAGGACAGGGGTCATTCAGTACTTC
CASRTGVIQYF
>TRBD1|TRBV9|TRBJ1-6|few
TGTGCCAGCAGCGTCTCCGGGACAGCAAATTCACCCCTCCACTTT
CASSVSGTANSPLHF
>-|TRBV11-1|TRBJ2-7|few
TGTGCCAGCAGCTTAAACGGTAGGCAGCGCGAGCAGTACTTC
CASSLNGRQREQYF
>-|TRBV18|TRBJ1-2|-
TGTGCCAGCTCACCACCCCCAGGGAACTATGGCTACACCTTC
CASSPPPGNYGYTF
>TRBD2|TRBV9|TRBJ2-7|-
TGTGCCAGCAGCGTAGTGCGGGAGGGCCCCTACGAGCAGTACTTC
CASSVVREGPYEQYF